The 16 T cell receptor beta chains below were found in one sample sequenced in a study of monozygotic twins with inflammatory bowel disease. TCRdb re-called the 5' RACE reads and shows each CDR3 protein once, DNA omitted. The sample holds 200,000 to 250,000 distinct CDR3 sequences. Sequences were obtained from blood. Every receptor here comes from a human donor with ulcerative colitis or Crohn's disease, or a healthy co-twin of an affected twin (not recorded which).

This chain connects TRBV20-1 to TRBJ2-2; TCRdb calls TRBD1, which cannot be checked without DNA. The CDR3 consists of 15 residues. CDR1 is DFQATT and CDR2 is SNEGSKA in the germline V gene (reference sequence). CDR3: CSASRGGSNTGELFF.

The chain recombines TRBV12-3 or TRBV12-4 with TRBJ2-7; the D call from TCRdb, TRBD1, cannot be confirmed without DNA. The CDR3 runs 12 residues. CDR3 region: CASSPRTYEQYF.

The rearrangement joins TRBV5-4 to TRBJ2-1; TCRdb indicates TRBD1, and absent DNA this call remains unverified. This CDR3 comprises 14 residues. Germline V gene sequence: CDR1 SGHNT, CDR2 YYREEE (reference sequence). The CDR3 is CASSTGENYNEQFF.

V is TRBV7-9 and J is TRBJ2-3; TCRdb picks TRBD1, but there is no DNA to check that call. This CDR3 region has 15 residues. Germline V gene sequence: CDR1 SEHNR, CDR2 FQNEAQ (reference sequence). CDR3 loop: CASSFRTGGPDTQYF.

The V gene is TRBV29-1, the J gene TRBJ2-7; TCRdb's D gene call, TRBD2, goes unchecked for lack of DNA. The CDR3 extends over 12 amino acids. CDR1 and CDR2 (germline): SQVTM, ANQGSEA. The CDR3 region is CSVTGLAYEQYF.

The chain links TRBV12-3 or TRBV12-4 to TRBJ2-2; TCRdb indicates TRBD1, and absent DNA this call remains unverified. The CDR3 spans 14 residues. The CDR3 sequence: CASSHRTGARELFF.

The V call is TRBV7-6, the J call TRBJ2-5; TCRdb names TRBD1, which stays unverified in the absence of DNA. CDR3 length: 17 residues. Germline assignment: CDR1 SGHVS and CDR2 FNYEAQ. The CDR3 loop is CASSLGLNRGGSETQYF.

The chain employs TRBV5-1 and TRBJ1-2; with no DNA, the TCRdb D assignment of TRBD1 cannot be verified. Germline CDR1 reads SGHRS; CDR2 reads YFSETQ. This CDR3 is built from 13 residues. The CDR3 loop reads CASSLGGARGYTF.

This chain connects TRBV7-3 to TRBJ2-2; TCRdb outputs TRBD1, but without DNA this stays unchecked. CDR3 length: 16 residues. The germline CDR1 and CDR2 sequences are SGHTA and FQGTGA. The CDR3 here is CASSDAQGGGTGELFF.

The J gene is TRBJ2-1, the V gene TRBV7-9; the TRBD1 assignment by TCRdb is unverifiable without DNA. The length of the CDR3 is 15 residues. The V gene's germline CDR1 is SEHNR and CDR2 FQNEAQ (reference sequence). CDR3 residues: CASAKGQGVDNEQFF.

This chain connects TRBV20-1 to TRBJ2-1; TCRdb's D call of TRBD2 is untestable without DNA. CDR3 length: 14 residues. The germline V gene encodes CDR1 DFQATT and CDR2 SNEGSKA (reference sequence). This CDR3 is CSAPREAGGNEQFF.

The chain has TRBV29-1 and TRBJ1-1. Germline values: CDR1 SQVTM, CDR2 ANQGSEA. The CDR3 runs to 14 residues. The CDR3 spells CSVPPPSLSAEAFF.

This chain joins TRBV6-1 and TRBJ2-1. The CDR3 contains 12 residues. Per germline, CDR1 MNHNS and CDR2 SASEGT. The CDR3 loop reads CASSDRYDEQFF.

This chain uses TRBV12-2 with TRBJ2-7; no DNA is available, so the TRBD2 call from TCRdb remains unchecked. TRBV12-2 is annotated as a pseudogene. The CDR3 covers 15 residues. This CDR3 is CASRLTQREGHEQYF.

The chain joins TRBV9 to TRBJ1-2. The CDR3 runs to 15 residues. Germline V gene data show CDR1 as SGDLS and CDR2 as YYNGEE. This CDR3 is CASSVAAGRAPLYTF.

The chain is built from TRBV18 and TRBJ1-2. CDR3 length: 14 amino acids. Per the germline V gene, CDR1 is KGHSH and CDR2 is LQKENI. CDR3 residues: CASSRRQGEDGYTF. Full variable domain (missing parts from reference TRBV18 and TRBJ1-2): NAGVMQNPRHLVRRRGQEARLRCSPMKGHSHVYWYRQLPEEGLKFMVYLQKENIIDESGMPKERFSAEFPKEGPSILRIQQVVRGDSAAYFCASSRRQGEDGYTFGSGTRLTVV.